The clone carrying this T cell receptor (beta chain) turned up a few times. Original methodology: The authors estimated nucleated cell counts from reference gene primer amplification. Libraries were prepared by immunoSEQ multiplex PCR; TCRdb keeps only in-frame clonotypes and omits some of them. V, J and clone size derive from that table, while D and trimming were established from the DNA sequence. This sample has a few hundred thousand clones, with over 70% found just once. This record comes from a study of blood T cell repertoires in COVID-19. With V trimmed by 6 bases and J by 2 bases, 7 bases remained unmatched. CDR1 and CDR2 from the germline V gene are LNHDA and SQIVND (reference sequence). The CDR3 runs 15 residues.

The J gene is TRBJ1-2, the V gene TRBV19, with TRBD1 identical over 9 bases. The sequenced sample consisted of peripheral blood. The TCR was taken from a woman between 65 and 79 years old with COVID-19, enrolled during active disease. DNA for the CDR3: TGTGCCAGTAGCAGGAGGGACAGGGAAAACTATGGCTACACCTTC. Amino acid sequence: CASSRRDRENYGYTF.